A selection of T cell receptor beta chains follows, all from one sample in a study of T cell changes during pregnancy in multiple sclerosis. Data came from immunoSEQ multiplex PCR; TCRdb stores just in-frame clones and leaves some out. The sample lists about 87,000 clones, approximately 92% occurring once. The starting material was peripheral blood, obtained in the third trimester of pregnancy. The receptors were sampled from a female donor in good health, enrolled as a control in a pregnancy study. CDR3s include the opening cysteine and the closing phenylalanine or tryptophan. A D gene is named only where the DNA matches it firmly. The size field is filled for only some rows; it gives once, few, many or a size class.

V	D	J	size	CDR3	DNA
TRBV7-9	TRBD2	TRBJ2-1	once	CASRSSGSYNEQFF	TGTGCCAGCAGATCTAGCGGCTCCTACAATGAGCAGTTCTTC
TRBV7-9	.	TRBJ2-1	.	CASSLGGSSYEQFF	TGTGCCAGCAGCTTAGGAGGGAGTAGCTATGAGCAGTTCTTC
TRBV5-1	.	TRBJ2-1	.	CASSLRGAVYNEQFF	TGCGCCAGCAGCTTACGGGGGGCAGTCTACAATGAGCAGTTCTTC
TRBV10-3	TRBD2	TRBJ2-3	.	CAIRGTSGSSGGPDTQYF	TGTGCCATCAGGGGGACTAGCGGGAGTTCGGGAGGGCCAGATACGCAGTATTTT
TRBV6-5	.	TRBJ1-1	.	CASSLGTNTEAFF	TGTGCCAGCAGTTTGGGCACGAACACTGAAGCTTTCTTT
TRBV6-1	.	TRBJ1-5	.	CASSGRSFLSNQPQHF	TGTGCCAGCAGTGGACGGAGTTTCCTTAGCAATCAGCCCCAGCATTTT
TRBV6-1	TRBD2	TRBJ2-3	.	CASSERGASGRATDTQYF	TGTGCCAGCAGTGAAAGGGGGGCTAGCGGGAGGGCGACAGATACGCAGTATTTT
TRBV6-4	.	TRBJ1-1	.	CASTYRNPPHTEAFF	TGTGCCAGCACCTACAGGAACCCTCCCCACACTGAAGCTTTCTTT
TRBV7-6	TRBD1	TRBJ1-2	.	CASSLGQNAGQGANYGYTF	TGTGCCAGCAGCTTGGGACAAAACGCGGGACAGGGAGCTAACTATGGCTACACCTTC
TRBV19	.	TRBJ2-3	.	CASSIGQTTDTQYF	TGTGCCAGTAGTATAGGACAGACCACAGATACGCAGTATTTT
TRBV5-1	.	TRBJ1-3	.	CASSPRETYSGNTIYF	TGCGCCAGCAGCCCTCGGGAAACTTACTCTGGAAACACCATATATTTT
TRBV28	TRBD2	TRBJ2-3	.	CASSFGKGRVAGRFDTQYF	TGTGCCAGCAGTTTCGGTAAGGGGAGGGTAGCGGGAAGGTTTGATACGCAGTATTTT
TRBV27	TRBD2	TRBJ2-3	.	CASSFIGRESDTDTQYF	TGTGCCAGCAGTTTCATTGGGCGGGAGAGTGACACAGATACGCAGTATTTT
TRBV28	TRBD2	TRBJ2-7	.	CASSLGLAESYEQYF	TGTGCCAGCAGTTTAGGGCTAGCGGAGTCCTACGAGCAGTACTTC
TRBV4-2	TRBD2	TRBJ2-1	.	CASSQRIAGDNEQFF	TGTGCCAGCAGCCAAAGGATAGCGGGGGACAATGAGCAGTTCTTC
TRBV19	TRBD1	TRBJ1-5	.	CASSIVGQPNQPQHF	TGTGCCAGTAGTATCGTGGGACAGCCGAATCAGCCCCAGCATTTT
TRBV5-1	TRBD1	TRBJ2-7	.	CASSPDRVGYEQYF	TGCGCCAGCAGCCCGGACAGGGTGGGCTACGAGCAGTACTTC
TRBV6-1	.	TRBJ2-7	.	CASTTGKREQYF	TGTGCCAGCACCACGGGGAAGAGGGAGCAGTACTTC
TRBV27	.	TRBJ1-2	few	CASSLTRGSWYGYTF	TGTGCCAGCAGTCTTACCCGGGGGTCCTGGTATGGCTACACCTTC
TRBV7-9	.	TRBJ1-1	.	CASSPNSDTEAFF	TGTGCCAGCAGTCCTAACAGTGACACTGAAGCTTTCTTT
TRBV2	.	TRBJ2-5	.	CASRATWGGQRDQYF	TGTGCCAGCAGGGCCACCTGGGGGGGCCAGAGGGACCAGTACTTC
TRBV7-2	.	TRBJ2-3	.	CASSLVASPGTQYF	TGTGCCAGCAGCTTAGTGGCGTCTCCGGGTACGCAGTATTTT
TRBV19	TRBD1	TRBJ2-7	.	CASRTGTEQYF	TGTGCCAGCCGGACAGGGACCGAGCAGTACTTC
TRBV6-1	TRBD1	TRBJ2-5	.	CASSEVRGRETQYF	TGTGCCAGCAGTGAAGTAAGGGGGCGAGAGACCCAGTACTTC
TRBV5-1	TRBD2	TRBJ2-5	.	CASSTGLAGGPGQETQYF	TGCGCCAGCAGCACAGGACTAGCGGGAGGGCCGGGACAAGAGACCCAGTACTTC
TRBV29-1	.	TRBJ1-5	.	CSVGRGGNQPQHF	TGCAGCGTTGGAAGAGGAGGTAATCAGCCCCAGCATTTT
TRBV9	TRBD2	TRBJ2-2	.	CASSSGGGELFF	TGTGCCAGCAGCTCGGGGGGCGGGGAGCTGTTTTTT
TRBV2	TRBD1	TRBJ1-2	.	CASSGRQGLGYTF	TGTGCCAGCAGTGGTAGACAGGGTCTTGGCTACACCTTC
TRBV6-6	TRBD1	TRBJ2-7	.	CASSNRGTHEQYF	TGTGCCAGCAGCAACAGGGGGACCCACGAGCAGTACTTC
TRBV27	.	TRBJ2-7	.	CASSLRTAYEQYF	TGTGCCAGCAGTCTCAGGACAGCTTACGAGCAGTACTTC
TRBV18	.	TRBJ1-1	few	CASSPPGQGRFTEAFF	TGTGCCAGCTCACCACCGGGCCAGGGAAGGTTCACTGAAGCTTTCTTT
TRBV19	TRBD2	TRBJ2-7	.	CASGRAGVFYEQYF	TGTGCCTCCGGCAGGGCGGGAGTATTCTACGAGCAGTACTTC
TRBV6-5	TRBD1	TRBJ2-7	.	CASSYIGTGGTYEQYF	TGTGCCAGCAGTTATATCGGGACAGGGGGCACCTACGAGCAGTACTTC
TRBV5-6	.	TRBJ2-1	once	CASNIRTTWRGEQFF	TGTGCCAGCAACATCCGGACTACCTGGAGGGGCGAGCAGTTCTTC
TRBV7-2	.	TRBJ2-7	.	CASSLLGTYEQYF	TGTGCCAGCAGCTTGCTAGGAACCTACGAGCAGTACTTC
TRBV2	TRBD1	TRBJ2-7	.	CASSRTGGLDEQYF	TGTGCCAGCAGTCGGACAGGGGGTTTGGACGAGCAGTACTTC
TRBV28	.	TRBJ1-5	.	CASSFPGDPSNQPQHF	TGTGCCAGCAGTTTCCCAGGGGACCCTAGCAATCAGCCCCAGCATTTT
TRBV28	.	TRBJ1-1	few	CASSKQAEAFF	TGTGCCAGCAGTAAACAGGCTGAAGCTTTCTTT
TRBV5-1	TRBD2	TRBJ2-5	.	CASSFGLGKETQYF	TGCGCCAGCAGCTTCGGACTAGGTAAAGAGACCCAGTACTTC
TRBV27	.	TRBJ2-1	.	CAGSPNSAEQFF	TGTGCCGGCAGTCCGAACTCCGCAGAGCAGTTCTTC
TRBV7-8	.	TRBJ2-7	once	CASSLGGGTISYEQYF	TGTGCCAGCAGCTTAGGTGGCGGGACGATCTCCTACGAGCAGTACTTC
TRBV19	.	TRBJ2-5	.	CASSLFPGPEGTQYF	TGTGCCAGTAGTTTATTCCCGGGCCCAGAGGGGACCCAGTACTTC
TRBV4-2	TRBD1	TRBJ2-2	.	CASSQGGTGTGELFF	TGTGCCAGCAGCCAAGGCGGGACAGGGACCGGGGAGCTGTTTTTT
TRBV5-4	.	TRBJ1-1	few	CASSTDIGTEAFF	TGTGCCAGCAGCACGGACATAGGAACTGAAGCTTTCTTT
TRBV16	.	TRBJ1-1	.	CASSQLGGLGGNTEAFF	TGTGCCAGCAGCCAATTAGGCGGATTGGGAGGGAACACTGAAGCTTTCTTT
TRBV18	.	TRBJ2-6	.	CASSPLSGANVLTF	TGTGCCAGCTCACCATTATCCGGGGCCAACGTCCTGACTTTC
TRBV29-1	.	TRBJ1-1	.	CSVAVGSTEAFF	TGCAGCGTTGCAGTTGGGAGCACTGAAGCTTTCTTT
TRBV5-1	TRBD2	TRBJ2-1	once	CASSSLAGVGEQFF	TGCGCCAGCAGCTCCCTAGCGGGAGTGGGTGAGCAGTTCTTC
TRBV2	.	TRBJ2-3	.	CASGAMPSTDTQYF	TGTGCCAGCGGAGCGATGCCTAGCACAGATACGCAGTATTTT
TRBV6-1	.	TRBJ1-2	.	CASSRGVGYGYTF	TGTGCCAGCAGCCGGGGGGTCGGTTATGGCTACACCTTC
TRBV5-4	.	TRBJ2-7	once	CASSGGHASSYEQYF	TGTGCCAGCAGCGGGGGACACGCGAGCTCCTACGAGCAGTACTTC
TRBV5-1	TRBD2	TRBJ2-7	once	CASSLASGSSEQYF	TGCGCCAGCAGCTTGGCTAGCGGGAGCTCCGAGCAGTACTTC
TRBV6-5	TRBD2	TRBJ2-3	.	CASGRASGSTDTQYF	TGTGCCAGCGGTAGGGCTAGCGGAAGCACAGATACGCAGTATTTT